The next 26 T cell receptor beta chains were all read from a single sample in a study of OX40 agonist ivuxolimab in advanced cancers. Profiling relied on immunoSEQ multiplex PCR, and the TCRdb table lists in-frame clones only, not all of them. This table holds roughly 26,000 clones, around 90% found once. The sequencing here drew on CD4+ or CD8+ T cells sorted from blood, taken in a trial of the OX40 agonist ivuxolimab. The receptors shown here come from an adult with an advanced solid tumor such as melanoma, head and neck, liver or kidney cancer.

V is TRBV10-3 and J is TRBJ2-7; perhaps TRBD1 as D (6 bases). In germline, CDR1 is ENHRY, CDR2 SYGVKD. The CDR3 has 13 amino acids. V was clipped by 4 bases and J by 4 bases, with 11 bases between them. CDR3 amino acids: CAISAGVQYEQYF. CDR3 nucleotide sequence: TGTGCCATCAGTGCAGGGGTACAGTACGAGCAGTACTTC.

This clone has just one count. The gene calls are TRBV29-1 and TRBJ1-2; 8 bases align to TRBD1. V gave up 3 bases and J gave up 2 bases; unmatched junction bases: 8. Per germline, CDR1 SQVTM and CDR2 ANQGSEA. CDR3 length: 15 residues. In DNA, the CDR3 is TGCAGCGTTGACGGGGTGCAGGGGGCGAACTATGGCTACACCTTC. This translates into CSVDGVQGANYGYTF.

This clone was picked up one time. Here the CDR3 reads CASSPWTRRDEQFF. DNA for the CDR3: TGCGCCAGCAGCCCGTGGACTAGGAGGGATGAGCAGTTCTTC. The chain employs TRBV5-1 and TRBJ2-1; 7 bases agree with TRBD2. With 4 bases clipped from V and 8 bases from J, the junction kept 9 bases outside the gene matches. Germline-derived CDR1 and CDR2 are SGHRS and YFSETQ. This CDR3 spans 14 amino acids.

The chain uses TRBV7-9 and TRBJ1-4, with a possible D match to TRBD1 (5 bases). The V gene's germline CDR1 is SEHNR and CDR2 FQNEAQ (reference sequence). The V and J ends lost 1 base and 6 bases respectively, with 9 bases between them. CDR3 length: 14 amino acids. CDR3 sequence (DNA): TGTGCCAGCAGCTTAGACAGGAACGATGAAAAACTGTTTTTT. It encodes CASSLDRNDEKLFF.

Here the CDR3 DNA reads TGCGCCAGCAGCTTGGCCGGGGGTAATCAGCCCCAGCATTTT. It translates to CASSLAGGNQPQHF. The rearrangement joins TRBV5-1 to TRBJ1-5; a possible D gene is TRBD1 (5 bases). The CDR3 contains 14 residues. CDR1 and CDR2 from the germline V gene are SGHRS and YFSETQ. V lost 0 bases, J lost 4 bases, and 8 bases lay in between.

The gene calls are TRBV5-8 and TRBJ2-3; 8 bases agree with TRBD2. V trimming: 4 bases; J trimming: 1 base; junction bases outside the gene matches: 2. The CDR3 runs to 14 residues. Germline lookup yields CDR1 SGHTS and CDR2 YDEGEE. CDR3 sequence reads: CASSTGGGTDTQYF. DNA of the CDR3: TGTGCCAGCAGCACGGGGGGGGGCACAGATACGCAGTATTTT.

This chain links TRBV5-1 with TRBJ2-1; no reliable D call. The germline V gene has CDR1 SGHRS and CDR2 YFSETQ. The CDR3 covers 12 residues. V gave up 3 bases and J gave up 7 bases, with 8 bases separating them. The CDR3 nucleotides read TGCGCCAGCAGCTCTCTGGTTAATGAGCAGTTCTTC. As protein: CASSSLVNEQFF.

This clone was detected only a few times. Different DNA sequences within this sample yield the same CDR3. V usage is TRBV4-2 and J usage is TRBJ2-4, with D perhaps TRBD1 or TRBD2 (5 bases each). Trimming cost V 3 bases and J 5 bases, with 11 bases left between them. CDR3 length: 14 amino acids. Looked up from germline, CDR1 is LGHNA and CDR2 is YNFKEQ. The CDR3 sequence: CASSHPRGENIQYF. For the CDR3, the DNA is TGTGCCAGCAGCCATCCCCGGGGCGAAAACATTCAGTACTTC.

The V and J genes are TRBV7-9 and TRBJ2-7, with a tentative D call TRBD1 (5 bases). Trimming left V 7 bases short and J 0 bases short, with 10 bases between. The germline V gene encodes CDR1 SEHNR and CDR2 FQNEAQ (reference sequence). CDR3 length equals 13 residues. The CDR3 DNA follows: TGTGCCAGCACCCCAGGGAACTCCTACGAGCAGTACTTC. Translated, it gives CASTPGNSYEQYF.

The chain combines TRBV19 with TRBJ2-2; 7 bases are a match to TRBD2. CDR1 LNHDA and CDR2 SQIVND come from the germline V gene (reference sequence). The CDR3 extends over 17 amino acids. V dropped 3 bases and J dropped 13; count of bases not matched to a gene: 20. The CDR3 loop reads CASSIELAPGAQFGLFF. In DNA, the CDR3 is TGTGCCAGTAGTATTGAACTAGCGCCCGGAGCCCAATTCGGGCTGTTTTTT. The whole variable domain, remainder taken from reference TRBV19 and TRBJ2-2, is DGGITQSPKYLFRKEGQNVTLSCEQNLNHDAMYWYRQDPGQGLRLIYYSQIVNDFQKGDIAEGYSVSREKKESFPLTVTSAQKNPTAFYLCASSIELAPGAQFGLFFGEGSRLTVL.

The J gene is TRBJ1-2, the V gene TRBV5-4; TRBD1 is a possible D gene (5 bases). Trimming took off 0 bases at V and 12 bases at J, with 18 bases between the two ends. Germline V lookup: CDR1 SGHNT, CDR2 YYREEE (reference sequence). This CDR3 is built from 14 residues. The CDR3 region is CASSLAMAQVPNTF. DNA for the CDR3: TGTGCCAGCAGCTTGGCCATGGCACAGGTCCCCAACACCTTC.

The chain links TRBV19 to TRBJ2-2; D unclear. V was clipped by 3 bases and J by 5 bases, with 7 bases between them. The CDR3 length is 13 residues. Germline CDR1 reads LNHDA; CDR2 reads SQIVND (reference sequence). The CDR3 spells CASSIIGTGELFF. DNA of the CDR3: TGTGCCAGTAGTATCATTGGTACCGGGGAGCTGTTTTTT.

The chain uses TRBV4-3 and TRBJ2-7; TRBD2 matches at 10 bases. With V trimmed by 0 bases and J by 5 bases, 13 bases remained unmatched. CDR1 is LGHNA, CDR2 YSLEER, per germline. This CDR3 has 18 residues. CDR3 loop: CASSQDTASGGPQDEQYF. The DNA of the CDR3 is TGCGCCAGCAGCCAAGATACCGCTAGCGGGGGCCCCCAGGACGAGCAGTACTTC.

This clone was observed a handful of times. V and J are TRBV7-6 and TRBJ2-3; possibly TRBD1 or TRBD2 for D (6 bases each). Germline V gene sequence: CDR1 SGHVS, CDR2 FNYEAQ. The CDR3 is 14 amino acids. Between the trimmed V and J ends, which lost 6 bases and 4 bases, there was a span of 14 bases. CDR3 amino acids: CASSALGGSDTQYF. The CDR3 bases are TGTGCCAGCAGTGCACTAGGGGGGTCAGATACGCAGTATTTT.

The chain couples TRBV4-3 to TRBJ2-7; TRBD2 matches at 13 bases. V lost 2 bases and J lost 5; bases outside the gene matches: 3. CDR3 length: 15 residues. The germline CDR1 and CDR2 sequences are LGHNA and YSLEER. CDR3: CASSQTSGGDDEQYF. In DNA form, the CDR3 reads TGCGCCAGCAGCCAAACTAGCGGGGGGGACGACGAGCAGTACTTC.

The chain has TRBV2 and TRBJ2-1; tentative D call: TRBD2 (5 bases). The germline CDR1 and CDR2 sequences are SNHLY and FYNNEI. V lost 7 bases and J lost 4, with 14 bases in between. CDR3 length equals 14 residues. This CDR3 reads CASIEPGEYNEQFF. DNA for the CDR3: TGTGCCAGCATCGAACCCGGGGAATACAATGAGCAGTTCTTC.

The chain links TRBV5-6 to TRBJ2-1, with 9 bases that match TRBD2. The CDR3 consists of 16 residues. CDR1 and CDR2 from the germline V gene are SGHDT and YYEEEE. The V segment lost 2 bases and the J segment 7 bases; nucleotides outside the gene matches: 10. As DNA, the CDR3 is TGTGCCAGCAGCTTCGCCACCGCGGGGGGGTGGAATGAGCAGTTCTTC. It encodes CASSFATAGGWNEQFF. Supplemented by reference TRBV5-6 and TRBJ2-1, the full variable domain reads DAGVTQSPTHLIKTRGQQVTLRCSPKSGHDTVSWYQQALGQGPQFIFQYYEEEERQRGNFPDRFSGHQFPNYSSELNVNALLLGDSALYLCASSFATAGGWNEQFFGPGTRLTVL.

This sequence joins TRBV11-3 and TRBJ2-1; tentatively, D is TRBD1 (6 bases). Trimming stripped 8 bases from V and 5 bases from J, with 10 bases between. Germline V CDR1 and CDR2: SGHNT, YENEEA. CDR3 length equals 12 residues. The CDR3: CASGGANNEQFF. The CDR3 bases are TGTGCCAGCGGGGGCGCTAACAATGAGCAGTTCTTC.

The J gene is TRBJ2-7, the V gene TRBV19; 8 bases are a match to TRBD1. From germline, CDR1 is LNHDA and CDR2 SQIVND (reference sequence). V trimming: 1 base; J trimming: 2 bases; junction bases outside the gene matches: 4. This CDR3 spans 15 amino acids. CDR3 residues: CASSIGGTGPYEQYF. The CDR3, as DNA: TGTGCCAGTAGTATAGGTGGGACAGGTCCCTACGAGCAGTACTTC.

The V call is TRBV7-8, the J call TRBJ2-3; D is perhaps TRBD2 (6 bases). Germline assignment: CDR1 SGHVS and CDR2 FQNEAQ. V was clipped by 10 bases and J by 6 bases, with 29 bases between them. CDR3 size: 17 residues. The CDR3 reads CATHLRDSFFPADTQYF. For the CDR3, the DNA is TGTGCCACCCATCTCCGGGACTCATTCTTCCCCGCCGATACGCAGTATTTT.

The chain links TRBV2 to TRBJ2-7; D call uncertain. CDR3 length: 13 amino acids. Trimming stripped 11 bases from V and 4 bases from J, with 18 bases between. Per the germline V gene, CDR1 is SNHLY and CDR2 is FYNNEI. The CDR3 region has the DNA TGTGCCTCCTCACCCCCGGTAGGTTACGAGCAGTACTTC. Translation: CASSPPVGYEQYF.

This chain links TRBV2 with TRBJ2-7; D is possibly TRBD1 (5 bases). Trimming removed 6 bases from V and 4 bases from J, with 10 bases in between. The CDR3 runs to 12 residues. Germline V gene lookup returns CDR1 SNHLY and CDR2 FYNNEI. CDR3 DNA sequence: TGTGCCAGCAGCAGGGTTTCTTACGAGCAGTACTTC. Protein sequence: CASSRVSYEQYF.

The rearrangement links TRBV7-9 to TRBJ2-7, with TRBD1 identical over 7 bases. Germline CDR1 reads SEHNR; CDR2 reads FQNEAQ (reference sequence). V lost 5 bases and J lost 2; bases outside the gene matches: 3. The CDR3 length is 13 residues. The CDR3 nucleotides read TGTGCCAGCAGCCCGGACAGGACCTACGAGCAGTACTTC. This codes for CASSPDRTYEQYF.

The rearrangement uses TRBV6-1 and TRBJ2-1; 9 nucleotides line up with TRBD1. From germline, CDR1 is MNHNS and CDR2 SASEGT. V lost 6 bases and J lost 0; bases outside the gene matches: 3. CDR3 length: 15 residues. The CDR3 DNA sequence: TGTGCCAGCAGGGAGACAGGGGGCTCCTACAATGAGCAGTTCTTC. Translating gives CASRETGGSYNEQFF.

The genes are TRBV4-3 and TRBJ2-2; D is unclear. This CDR3 contains 11 residues. The germline CDR1 and CDR2 sequences are LGHNA and YSLEER. Trimming removed 6 bases from V and 4 bases from J, with 3 bases in between. This chain's CDR3 is CASSITGELFF. In DNA, the CDR3 is TGCGCCAGCAGTATCACCGGGGAGCTGTTTTTT.

The V and J genes are TRBV7-9 and TRBJ2-1; 8 nucleotides match TRBD1. CDR1 is SEHNR, CDR2 FQNEAQ, per germline (reference sequence). The V segment lost 5 bases and the J segment 15 bases; nucleotides outside the gene matches: 9. The CDR3 spans 12 residues. The CDR3 nucleotides are TGTGCCAGCAGCCCAGCCGGACAGGGTACGTTCTTC. This codes for CASSPAGQGTFF. Together with reference TRBV7-9 and TRBJ2-1, the CDR3 gives the full variable domain: DTGVSQNPRHKITKRGQNVTFRCDPISEHNRLYWYRQTLGQGPEFLTYFQNEAQLEKSRLLSDRFSAERPKGSFSTLEIQRTEQGDSAMYLCASSPAGQGTFFGPGTRLTVL.